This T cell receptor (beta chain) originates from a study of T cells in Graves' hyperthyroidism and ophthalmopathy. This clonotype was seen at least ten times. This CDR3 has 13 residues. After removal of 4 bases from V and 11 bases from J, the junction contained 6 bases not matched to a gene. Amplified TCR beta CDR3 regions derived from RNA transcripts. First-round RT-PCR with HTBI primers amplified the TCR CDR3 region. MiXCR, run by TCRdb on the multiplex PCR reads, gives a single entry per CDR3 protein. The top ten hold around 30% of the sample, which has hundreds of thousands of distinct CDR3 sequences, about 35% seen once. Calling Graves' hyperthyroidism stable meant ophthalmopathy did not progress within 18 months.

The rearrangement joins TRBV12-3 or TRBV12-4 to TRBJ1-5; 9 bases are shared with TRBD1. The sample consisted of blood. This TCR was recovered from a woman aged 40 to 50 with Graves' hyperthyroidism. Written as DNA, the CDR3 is TGTGCCAGCAGTTACTCGGGGGACAGGGCCCAGCATTTT. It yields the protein CASSYSGDRAQHF.